A selection of T cell receptor beta chains follows, all from one sample in a study of blood T cell repertoires in COVID-19. The protocol was immunoSEQ multiplex PCR, while the TCRdb copy is restricted to in-frame clones and leaves out a portion. The sample records about 330,000 clones, 92% being singletons. Sequenced input: PBMCs or T cells enriched from blood (not recorded which). Every receptor here comes from a woman in her 30s who had recovered from COVID-19. The CDR3 runs from the conserved cysteine through the conserved F or W. A D gene is named only where the DNA matches it firmly. Size is omitted from some rows. Given values are once, few, many or a class for expanded clones.

d_gene	abundance	j_gene	v_gene	CDR3nt	CDR3aa
TRBD1	-	TRBJ2-7	TRBV7-9	TGTGCCAGCAGCTTAGCGGACAGGGGCCACGAGCAGTACTTC	CASSLADRGHEQYF
TRBD1	-	TRBJ1-4	TRBV18	TGTGCCAGCTCACCGGGACAGGGTAATGAAAAACTGTTTTTT	CASSPGQGNEKLFF
TRBD1	-	TRBJ2-3	TRBV2	TGTGCCAGCGGCCCCGGACAGGGAACAGATACGCAGTATTTT	CASGPGQGTDTQYF
TRBD1	-	TRBJ1-1	TRBV19	TGTGCCAGTAGTGCCGGACAGGGGAACACTGAAGCTTTCTTT	CASSAGQGNTEAFF
TRBD2	-	TRBJ2-1	TRBV4-2	TGTGCCAGCAGCCAAGAATCTTTGCAGCGGGGGGGAAACAATGAGCAGTTCTTC	CASSQESLQRGGNNEQFF
TRBD1	once	TRBJ2-7	TRBV5-1	TGCGCCAGCAGCCCGGGGCGGACAGGCCTTACCTACGAGCAGTACTTC	CASSPGRTGLTYEQYF
TRBD1	-	TRBJ1-1	TRBV13	TGTGCCAGCAGCTTAGGCTGGACAGGGGAGGGCACTGAAGCTTTCTTT	CASSLGWTGEGTEAFF
-	-	TRBJ2-7	TRBV20-1	TGCAGTGCTAGTGACTTCTCACGACTCTACGAGCAGTACTTC	CSASDFSRLYEQYF
TRBD2	-	TRBJ2-4	TRBV6-2/TRBV6-3	TGTGCCAGCAGTTTCGGGACTAGCGGGAGGGAAAACATTCAGTACTTC	CASSFGTSGRENIQYF
-	-	TRBJ1-2	TRBV7-2	TGTGCCAGCAGCTTATTTTGGCAGGACTATGGCTACACCTTC	CASSLFWQDYGYTF
-	-	TRBJ1-2	TRBV11-2	TGTGCCAGCAGCTTAGGCCCCCTTGGACAGTCCTCCCTTAACTATGGCTACACCTTC	CASSLGPLGQSSLNYGYTF
-	-	TRBJ1-5	TRBV4-3	TGCGCCAGCAGCCAATTTTTGGAGGTGAATCAGCCCCAGCATTTT	CASSQFLEVNQPQHF
TRBD1	-	TRBJ2-2	TRBV5-8	TGTGCCAGCAGCTTGGACAGGGGATTGACCACCGGGGAGCTGTTTTTT	CASSLDRGLTTGELFF
TRBD1	-	TRBJ1-3	TRBV18	TGTGCCAGCTCACCTAGGACAGGGCGAAACGGAAACACCATATATTTT	CASSPRTGRNGNTIYF
TRBD1	-	TRBJ2-7	TRBV18	TGTGCCAGCTCACCCGGGACAGAGACCTACGAGCAGTACTTC	CASSPGTETYEQYF
TRBD1	-	TRBJ2-7	TRBV11-3	TGTGCCAGCAGCCCGCACAGGGGTTCCTCCGAGCAGTACTTC	CASSPHRGSSEQYF
TRBD1	-	TRBJ1-6	TRBV4-1	TGCGCCAGCAGCCAAGGAACAGGGGGAAGCTCCTATAATTCACCCCTCCACTTT	CASSQGTGGSSYNSPLHF
TRBD2	-	TRBJ2-1	TRBV7-9	TGTGCCAGCAGCTTCGGGACTAGCGGGGAGAATGAGCAGTTCTTC	CASSFGTSGENEQFF
-	once	TRBJ1-5	TRBV3-1/TRBV3-2	TGTGCCAGCAGCCCAACCGGGACCCAGGGAGGTCGCAATCAGCCCCAGCATTTT	CASSPTGTQGGRNQPQHF
-	once	TRBJ2-3	TRBV5-1	TGCGCCAGCAGTCCTAGCGCGACAGATACGCAGTATTTT	CASSPSATDTQYF
-	-	TRBJ1-2	TRBV18	TGTGCCAGCTCACCACGGTCAGCTAACTATGGCTACACCTTC	CASSPRSANYGYTF
TRBD2	-	TRBJ2-7	TRBV9	TGTGCCAGCAGCGTAAGCGTCGAGGGGCGGGAGGGGAAAAGCTCCTACGAGCAGTACTTC	CASSVSVEGREGKSSYEQYF
TRBD2	-	TRBJ2-2	TRBV9	TGTGCCAGCAAGTCTAGCGGGACCGACACCGGGGAGCTGTTTTTT	CASKSSGTDTGELFF
-	-	TRBJ2-7	TRBV28	TGTGCCAGCAGCACCCCGGCGGGCCCCTACGAGCAGTACTTC	CASSTPAGPYEQYF
TRBD2	-	TRBJ2-7	TRBV28	TGTGCCAGCAGTTCCCCGACTAGCGGCCAACACTCCTACGAGCAGTACTTC	CASSSPTSGQHSYEQYF
TRBD2	-	TRBJ2-3	TRBV10-3	TGTGCCATCACAGCTAGCGGGGTTACAGATACGCAGTATTTT	CAITASGVTDTQYF
-	-	TRBJ2-3	TRBV7-3	TGTGCCAGCAGCTTACAGGGCCAGCGGGCAGATACGCAGTATTTT	CASSLQGQRADTQYF
TRBD1	once	TRBJ1-1	TRBV5-1	TGCGCCAGCAGATCTCGTGGAACAGGGGACCCGAACACTGAAGCTTTCTTT	CASRSRGTGDPNTEAFF
-	-	TRBJ2-7	TRBV19	TGTGCCAGTAGTATATCCAGGCAAAACGAGCAGTACTTC	CASSISRQNEQYF
TRBD2	-	TRBJ2-7	TRBV23-1	TGCGCCAGCAGTCCAAAGGGCGGGACTACAAAGCACGAGCAGTACTTC	CASSPKGGTTKHEQYF
TRBD1	-	TRBJ2-7	TRBV19	TGTGCCAGTAGTACTTGGACAGGGAGCTACGAGCAGTACTTC	CASSTWTGSYEQYF
TRBD2	-	TRBJ2-7	TRBV7-8	TGTGCCAGCAGCCGACGGACTAGCGGCGAGCAGTACTTC	CASSRRTSGEQYF
TRBD2	-	TRBJ2-1	TRBV4-1	TGCGCCAGCAGCCAAGTACTAGCGGGTGCCTACAATGAGCAGTTCTTC	CASSQVLAGAYNEQFF
-	-	TRBJ2-3	TRBV5-1	TGCGCCAGCAGCAAGGACTACACAGATACGCAGTATTTT	CASSKDYTDTQYF
TRBD1	-	TRBJ2-1	TRBV16	TGTGCCAGCAGCCAGGACAGGGGTGGTGAGCAGTTCTTC	CASSQDRGGEQFF
TRBD1	-	TRBJ2-3	TRBV6-5	TGTGCCAGCAGTCTTCGGGACAGGGGCACAGATACGCAGTATTTT	CASSLRDRGTDTQYF
TRBD2	-	TRBJ2-7	TRBV28	TGTGCCAGCAGTTTAGGGGGGGACTACGAGCAGTACTTC	CASSLGGDYEQYF
TRBD1	few	TRBJ1-3	TRBV15	TGTGCCACCAGCAGGGAAACAGGGGGCCTAGGAAACACCATATATTTT	CATSRETGGLGNTIYF
TRBD2	once	TRBJ2-5	TRBV5-1	TGCGCCAGCAGCTTCCTAGCGGGAGGTCCCCAAGAGACCCAGTACTTC	CASSFLAGGPQETQYF
-	-	TRBJ2-7	TRBV27	TGTGCCAGCAGTTTAGCATCAGGGGAGCAGTACTTC	CASSLASGEQYF
TRBD1	-	TRBJ1-2	TRBV7-9	TGTGCCAGCAGCGGGACAGGAACCTCCTATGGCTACACCTTC	CASSGTGTSYGYTF
-	-	TRBJ1-1	TRBV29-1	TGCAGCGTTCACCGAGACACTTCGAACACTGAAGCTTTCTTT	CSVHRDTSNTEAFF
-	-	TRBJ1-6	TRBV30	TGTGCCTGGATGGGTTCACAGGTGTATAATTCACCCCTCCACTTT	CAWMGSQVYNSPLHF
TRBD1	-	TRBJ2-7	TRBV3-1/TRBV3-2	TGTGCCAGCAGCCGACAGGGTTCCTACGAGCAGTACTTC	CASSRQGSYEQYF
TRBD1	-	TRBJ1-2	TRBV12-3/TRBV12-4	TGTGCCAGCAGCCTGGGACAGGAGAGGGGCTACACCTTC	CASSLGQERGYTF
-	-	TRBJ2-3	TRBV28	TGTGCCAGCAGTTTCTTTTTATCCGCAGTATGGTGGACAGATACGCAGTATTTT	CASSFFLSAVWWTDTQYF
-	-	TRBJ2-7	TRBV4-1	TGCGCCAGCAGCCATCAGGGATCCTACGAGCAGTACTTC	CASSHQGSYEQYF
-	-	TRBJ1-4	TRBV5-1	TGCGCCAGCAGCTTTGGCCGGGGTGATGAAAAACTGTTTTTT	CASSFGRGDEKLFF
TRBD1	-	TRBJ2-3	TRBV4-3	TGCGCCAGCAGCCGCACGGGACAGTTGGGAGATACGCAGTATTTT	CASSRTGQLGDTQYF
-	-	TRBJ2-7	TRBV7-8	TGTGCCAGCAGCCCACTTAGCGGCGAGCAGTACTTC	CASSPLSGEQYF
-	-	TRBJ2-3	TRBV6-1	TGTGCCAGCAGGGAAGGGATGGAGGATACGCAGTATTTT	CASREGMEDTQYF
-	-	TRBJ2-7	TRBV6-5	TGTGCCAGCAGTCCAATAGCAAGGTACGAGCAGTACTTC	CASSPIARYEQYF
TRBD1	-	TRBJ1-6	TRBV6-7	TGTGCCAGCGCCAATTCTACAGGGGATAATTCACCCCTCCACTTT	CASANSTGDNSPLHF
TRBD1	-	TRBJ2-5	TRBV6-5	TGTGCCAGCAGTTACACGGGACAGGGGCGGGAGACCCAGTACTTC	CASSYTGQGRETQYF
TRBD1	once	TRBJ2-7	TRBV2	TGTGCCAGCAGCGGGACAGCTTCCTACGAGCAGTACTTC	CASSGTASYEQYF